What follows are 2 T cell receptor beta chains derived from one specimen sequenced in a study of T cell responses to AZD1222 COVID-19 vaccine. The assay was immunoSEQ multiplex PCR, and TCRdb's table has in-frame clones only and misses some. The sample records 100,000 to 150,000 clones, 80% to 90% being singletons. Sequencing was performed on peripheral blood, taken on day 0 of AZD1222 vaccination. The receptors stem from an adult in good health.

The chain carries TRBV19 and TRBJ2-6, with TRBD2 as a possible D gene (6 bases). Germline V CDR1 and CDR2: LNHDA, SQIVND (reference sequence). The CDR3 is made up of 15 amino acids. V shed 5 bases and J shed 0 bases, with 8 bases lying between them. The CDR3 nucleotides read TGTGCCAGTAGTGGGGGGTCCTCTGGGGCCAACGTCCTGACTTTC. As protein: CASSGGSSGANVLTF.

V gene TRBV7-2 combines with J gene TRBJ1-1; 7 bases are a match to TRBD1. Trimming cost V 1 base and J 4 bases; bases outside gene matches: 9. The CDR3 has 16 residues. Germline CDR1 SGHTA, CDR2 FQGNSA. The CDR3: CASSLGIGGRGTEAFF. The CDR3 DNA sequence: TGTGCCAGCAGCTTAGGGATAGGGGGCCGTGGCACTGAAGCTTTCTTT.